Below, one T cell receptor beta chain is given with its context. Trimming left V 8 bases short and J 5 bases short, with 12 bases between. This CDR3 is built from 12 residues. Germline CDR1 and CDR2: MNHEY and SVGAGI. Primed by a sample-barcoded 5' primer and a J-beta primer mix, a second PCR proceeded for about 6 to 11 cycles. TCRdb used MiXCR to reprocess the 5' RACE reads, holding one entry per CDR3 protein. The data hold 650,000 or so distinct CDR3 sequences, with over 40% observed a single time. The data stem from a study of blood T cells in healthy people across ages. This chain joins TRBV6-5 and TRBJ1-2, with unresolved D. The sequenced sample consisted of blood. This receptor was taken from an elderly woman in good health. DNA of the CDR3: TGTGCCAGCTGCACACTATATTATGGCTACACCTTC. It encodes CASCTLYYGYTF.